Listed here are 19 T cell receptor beta chains from one sample, sequenced in a study of cytomegalovirus exposure and HLA in healthy donors. The PCR employed 60 Vbeta primers together with 13 Jbeta primers. Repertoires were generated with immunoSEQ multiplex PCR, while TCRdb's copy carries only in-frame clones and drops some. The sample lists 110,000 or so clones, around 86% occurring once. Sequenced: PBMCs. These receptors originate from a woman aged 35 to 49 in good health and CMV-seronegative.

The genes are TRBV11-2 and TRBJ1-1; D remains ambiguous. This CDR3 is built from 14 residues. The germline CDR1 and CDR2 sequences are SGHAT and FQNNGV. The V end lost 1 base, the J end lost 7 bases, and 13 bases lay between the germline ends. The CDR3 is CASSLGHHVSEAFF. CDR3 DNA sequence: TGTGCCAGCAGCTTAGGACACCACGTGAGTGAAGCTTTCTTT.

This chain joins TRBV6-5 and TRBJ1-1; possibly TRBD1 for D (5 bases). The CDR3 is made up of 13 amino acids. In germline, CDR1 is MNHEY, CDR2 SVGAGI. The ends were cut back, 6 bases at V and 4 bases at J, with 12 bases in the middle. The CDR3 region is CASSPAGVTEAFF. The CDR3, as DNA: TGTGCCAGCAGCCCCGCGGGGGTCACTGAAGCTTTCTTT.

The V call is TRBV19, the J call TRBJ1-5, with a weak D call TRBD1 (6 bases). Looked up from germline, CDR1 is LNHDA and CDR2 is SQIVND (reference sequence). The V end was cut by 5 bases, the J end by 2 bases, with 16 bases between. The CDR3 loop spans 16 amino acids. The CDR3 loop is CASSSPREGGNQPQHF. Here the CDR3 DNA reads TGTGCCAGTAGTTCCCCCCGGGAGGGGGGCAATCAGCCCCAGCATTTT.

The rearrangement links TRBV4-1 to TRBJ1-5; 8 nucleotides match TRBD1. The CDR3 covers 20 residues. J was trimmed by 2 bases and V by 1 base; bases with no gene match: 16. Per the germline V gene, CDR1 is MGHRA and CDR2 is YSYEKL. CDR3 coding DNA: TGCGCCAGCAGCCAAGTAAGAGGGAACCAGGGGGCGTCAGGCAATCAGCCCCAGCATTTT. This sequence encodes CASSQVRGNQGASGNQPQHF.

The chain has TRBV19 and TRBJ2-1; 9 bases map to TRBD2. The CDR3 extends over 14 amino acids. The V segment lost 5 bases and the J segment 9 bases; nucleotides outside the gene matches: 8. The germline gives CDR1 LNHDA, CDR2 SQIVND (reference sequence). The chain's CDR3 is CASSCGRVVCEQFF. The CDR3 nucleotides are TGTGCCAGTAGTTGCGGGAGGGTAGTGTGTGAGCAGTTCTTC.

The V call is TRBV7-2, the J call TRBJ1-3, with 8 positions matching TRBD1. The CDR3 is 14 amino acids. Trimming cost V 5 bases and J 2 bases; bases outside gene matches: 2. Germline V CDR1 and CDR2: SGHTA, FQGNSA. CDR3 amino acids: CASSPDRAGNTIYF. The DNA of the CDR3 is TGTGCCAGCAGCCCGGACAGGGCTGGAAACACCATATATTTT.

The rearrangement links TRBV13 to TRBJ2-7; 13 positions match TRBD2. This CDR3 has 19 amino acids. Germline V gene lookup returns CDR1 PRHDT and CDR2 FYEKMQ (reference sequence). The trim removed 4 bases at V and 4 bases at J, leaving 16 bases unmatched. In DNA, the CDR3 is TGTGCCAGCAGCTCACTAACCCCCGGACTAGCGGGAGTCGGGTACGAGCAGTACTTC. Its translation: CASSSLTPGLAGVGYEQYF. The full variable domain, with the rest looked up from reference TRBV13 and TRBJ2-7, is AAGVIQSPRHLIKEKRETATLKCYPIPRHDTVYWYQQGPGQDPQFLISFYEKMQSDKGSIPDRFSAQQFSDYHSELNMSSLELGDSALYFCASSSLTPGLAGVGYEQYFGPGTRLTVT.

The chain joins TRBV25-1 to TRBJ1-2, with D perhaps TRBD1 (5 bases). Trimming removed 6 bases at V and 4 bases at J, with 15 bases between. The CDR3 contains 14 residues. Germline assignment: CDR1 MGHDK and CDR2 SYGVNS. Here the CDR3 DNA reads TGTGCCAGCAGCAAAACAGGCCCTAGCTATGGCTACACCTTC. It is translated as CASSKTGPSYGYTF.

The genes are TRBV30 and TRBJ2-5; 8 bases are a match to TRBD1. The CDR3 sequence is 14 residues long. V lost 4 bases to trimming and J lost 4 bases; unmatched junction nucleotides: 8. Germline V gene sequence: CDR1 GTSNPN, CDR2 SVGIG (reference sequence). DNA for the CDR3: TGTGCCTGGACCCCACAGGGGGAAAGAGAGACCCAGTACTTC. Translating it yields CAWTPQGERETQYF.

The genes are TRBV28 and TRBJ2-4; 13 nucleotides align to TRBD2. The germline V gene encodes CDR1 MDHEN and CDR2 SYDVKM. CDR3 length: 21 amino acids. Trimming removed 3 bases from V and 0 bases from J; junction bases left unmatched: 14. The CDR3, as DNA: TGTGCCAGCAGTTTTCCCGGTGGAACTAGCGGGAGGGGCCTAGCCAAAAACATTCAGTACTTC. This translates into CASSFPGGTSGRGLAKNIQYF.

The genes are TRBV4-3 and TRBJ1-2; D is undetermined. Deletions cut 0 bases from V and 4 bases from J, with 12 bases between. This CDR3 region has 15 residues. Per germline, CDR1 LGHNA and CDR2 YSLEER. The CDR3 region has the DNA TGCGCCAGCAGCCAAGATTTGACACTGACCTATGGCTACACCTTC. Translating gives CASSQDLTLTYGYTF.

This chain uses TRBV4-1 with TRBJ1-6; TRBD1 matches at 8 bases. The CDR3 totals 15 residues. Germline lookup yields CDR1 MGHRA and CDR2 YSYEKL. Trimming took 4 bases from V and 8 from J; bases not matched to a gene: 7. CDR3: CASSLRTGRYSPLHF. For the CDR3, the DNA is TGCGCCAGCAGCCTTCGGACAGGGAGATATTCACCCCTCCACTTT.

CDR3 nucleotides: TGTGCCAGCAGCTTAGGGACACTATCTAACTATGGCTACACCTTC. Translation: CASSLGTLSNYGYTF. V gene TRBV7-9 combines with J gene TRBJ1-2; TRBD1 might be the D (5 bases). V was cut by 1 base and J by 0 bases, with 9 bases left in between. The CDR3 extends over 15 amino acids. CDR1 is SEHNR and CDR2 is FQNEAQ in the germline V gene (reference sequence).

This chain connects TRBV6-6 to TRBJ1-1; TRBD1 is a possible D gene (6 bases). Germline V gene lookup returns CDR1 MNHNY and CDR2 SVGAGI (reference sequence). The V and J ends lost 6 bases and 1 base respectively, with 9 bases between them. The CDR3 runs 13 residues. The CDR3 DNA follows: TGTGCCAGCAGCCCGACAGGGAACACTGAAGCTTTCTTT. It yields the protein CASSPTGNTEAFF.

With regard to this clone: The sample has other DNA sequences that encode this CDR3 too. The rearrangement joins TRBV6-1 to TRBJ1-1; 7 positions agree with TRBD1. Per germline, CDR1 MNHNS and CDR2 SASEGT. This CDR3 is built from 12 residues. V lost 5 bases and J lost 6; bases outside the gene matches: 3. CDR3 residues: CASSRQGSEAFF. DNA of the CDR3: TGTGCCAGCAGTAGACAGGGCTCTGAAGCTTTCTTT.

This clone was found once. The rearrangement links TRBV7-2 to TRBJ2-3; 10 bases match TRBD2. Germline V CDR1 and CDR2: SGHTA, FQGNSA. J lost 1 base, V lost 6 bases, and 7 bases had no gene match. The CDR3 sequence is 16 residues long. The CDR3 DNA sequence: TGTGCCAGCAGAGAGACAAGCGGGGGGGGCACAGATACGCAGTATTTT. Translated: CASRETSGGGTDTQYF.

There are a few counts of this clone. V usage is TRBV6-1 and J usage is TRBJ1-6; 9 nucleotides agree with TRBD1. Per germline, CDR1 MNHNS and CDR2 SASEGT. The ends lost 6 bases at V and 6 bases at J; junction bases unmatched: 3. CDR3 length: 14 amino acids. CDR3 sequence: CASRLGQGNSPLHF. CDR3 sequence (DNA): TGTGCCAGCAGATTGGGACAGGGTAATTCACCCCTCCACTTT.

In this sample, this clone turned up once. Its ends do not fully match the called genes, so a read error is possible. The chain is built from TRBV15 and TRBJ1-3; D may be TRBD1 (5 bases). There are 15 residues in the CDR3. Per the germline V gene, CDR1 is LNHNV and CDR2 is YYDKDF (reference sequence). This CDR3 is CATSRGGVAGNTVYF. CDR3 nucleotides: TGTGCCACCAGCAGAGGGGGGGTAGCTGGAAACACCGTATATTTT.

V gene TRBV29-1 combines with J gene TRBJ1-3; D gene ambiguous. The CDR3 loop spans 13 amino acids. V lost 2 bases and J lost 4, with 9 bases in between. Germline loops: CDR1 SQVTM, CDR2 ANQGSEA. CDR3 region: CSVEIPGGNTIYF. The CDR3 coding sequence is TGCAGCGTTGAAATCCCGGGGGGAAACACCATATATTTT.